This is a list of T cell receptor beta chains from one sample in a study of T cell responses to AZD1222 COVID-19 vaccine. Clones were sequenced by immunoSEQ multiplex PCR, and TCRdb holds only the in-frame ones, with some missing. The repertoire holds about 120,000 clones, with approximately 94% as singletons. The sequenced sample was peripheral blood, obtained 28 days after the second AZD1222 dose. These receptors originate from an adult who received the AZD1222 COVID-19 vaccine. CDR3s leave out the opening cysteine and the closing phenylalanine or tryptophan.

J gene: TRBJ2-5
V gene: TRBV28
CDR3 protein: ASHGWQETQY

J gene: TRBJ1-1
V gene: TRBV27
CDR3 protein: ASSLHGNTEAF

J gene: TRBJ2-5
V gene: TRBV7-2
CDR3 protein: ASSQGGMRQETQY

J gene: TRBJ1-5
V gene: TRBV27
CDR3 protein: ASSFSGRNQPQH

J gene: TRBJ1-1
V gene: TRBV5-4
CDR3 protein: ASSLSAGNTEAF

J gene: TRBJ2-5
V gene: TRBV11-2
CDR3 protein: ASSFNGPQETQY

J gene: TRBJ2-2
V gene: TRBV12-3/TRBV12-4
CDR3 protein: ASSRAPAGELF

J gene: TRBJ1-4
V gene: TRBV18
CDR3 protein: ASSPGQGPNEKLF

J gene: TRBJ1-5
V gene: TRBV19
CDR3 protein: ASRRQDSSNQPQH

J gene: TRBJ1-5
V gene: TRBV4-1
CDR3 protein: ASSQVEHRGQPQH

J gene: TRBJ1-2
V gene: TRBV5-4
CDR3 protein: ASSPDSYGYT

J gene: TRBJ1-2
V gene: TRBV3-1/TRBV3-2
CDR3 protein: ASSGQGEGYT

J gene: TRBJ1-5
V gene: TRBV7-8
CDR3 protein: ASSLASGYNQPQH

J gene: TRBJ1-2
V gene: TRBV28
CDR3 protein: ASSAGQRGYT

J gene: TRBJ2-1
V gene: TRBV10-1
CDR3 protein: ATSLGGSYNEQF

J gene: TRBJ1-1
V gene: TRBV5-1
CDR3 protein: ASRGGQGASQAF

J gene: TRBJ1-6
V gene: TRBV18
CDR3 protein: ASSPSGRQYSPLH

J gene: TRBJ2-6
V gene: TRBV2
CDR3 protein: ASTGQGTGANVLT

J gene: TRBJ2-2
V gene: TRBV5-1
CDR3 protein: ASSWDPRDRGINTGELF

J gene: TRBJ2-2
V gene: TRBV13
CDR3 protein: ASSTRTGSYTGELF

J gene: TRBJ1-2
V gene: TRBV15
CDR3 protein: ATRESSEWTGFGYT

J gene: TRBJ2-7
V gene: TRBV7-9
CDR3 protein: ASSPDRGLFEQY

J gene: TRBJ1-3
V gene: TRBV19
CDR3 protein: ASSGTGTWGVSGNTIY

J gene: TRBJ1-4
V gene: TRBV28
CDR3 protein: ASSLPGSLDEKLF

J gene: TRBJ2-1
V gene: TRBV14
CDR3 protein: ASSHYSGSYNEQF

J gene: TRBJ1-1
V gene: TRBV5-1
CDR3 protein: ASNTDPNTEAF

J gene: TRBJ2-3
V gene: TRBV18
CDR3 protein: ASSPPSLAGGDTQY

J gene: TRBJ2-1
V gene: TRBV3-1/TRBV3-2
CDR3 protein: ASSQETGNYNEQF

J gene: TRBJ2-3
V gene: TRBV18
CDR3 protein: ASSPNLGPASGRSDTQY

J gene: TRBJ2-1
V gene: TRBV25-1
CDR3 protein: ASSEGISRGFYNEQF

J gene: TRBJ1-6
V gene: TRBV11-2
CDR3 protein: ASSPDPYNSPLH

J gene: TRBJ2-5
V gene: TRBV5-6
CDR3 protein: ASSFKRTGAVGETQY

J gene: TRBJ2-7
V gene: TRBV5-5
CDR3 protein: ASSWDSYEQY

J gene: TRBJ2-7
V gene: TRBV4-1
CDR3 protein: ASSRIDGEQY

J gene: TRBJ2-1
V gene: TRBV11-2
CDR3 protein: ASSYNNNEQF

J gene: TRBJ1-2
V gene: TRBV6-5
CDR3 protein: ASTPGSYGYT

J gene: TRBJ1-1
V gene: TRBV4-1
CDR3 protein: ASSQRINTEAF

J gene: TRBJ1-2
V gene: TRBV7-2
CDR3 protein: ASSPPLDGQLGYGYT

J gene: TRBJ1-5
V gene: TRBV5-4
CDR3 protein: ASSLENHQPQH

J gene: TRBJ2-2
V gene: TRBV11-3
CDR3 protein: ASSLGLPGELF

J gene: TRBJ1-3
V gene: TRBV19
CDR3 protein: ASTSRDSSGNTIY